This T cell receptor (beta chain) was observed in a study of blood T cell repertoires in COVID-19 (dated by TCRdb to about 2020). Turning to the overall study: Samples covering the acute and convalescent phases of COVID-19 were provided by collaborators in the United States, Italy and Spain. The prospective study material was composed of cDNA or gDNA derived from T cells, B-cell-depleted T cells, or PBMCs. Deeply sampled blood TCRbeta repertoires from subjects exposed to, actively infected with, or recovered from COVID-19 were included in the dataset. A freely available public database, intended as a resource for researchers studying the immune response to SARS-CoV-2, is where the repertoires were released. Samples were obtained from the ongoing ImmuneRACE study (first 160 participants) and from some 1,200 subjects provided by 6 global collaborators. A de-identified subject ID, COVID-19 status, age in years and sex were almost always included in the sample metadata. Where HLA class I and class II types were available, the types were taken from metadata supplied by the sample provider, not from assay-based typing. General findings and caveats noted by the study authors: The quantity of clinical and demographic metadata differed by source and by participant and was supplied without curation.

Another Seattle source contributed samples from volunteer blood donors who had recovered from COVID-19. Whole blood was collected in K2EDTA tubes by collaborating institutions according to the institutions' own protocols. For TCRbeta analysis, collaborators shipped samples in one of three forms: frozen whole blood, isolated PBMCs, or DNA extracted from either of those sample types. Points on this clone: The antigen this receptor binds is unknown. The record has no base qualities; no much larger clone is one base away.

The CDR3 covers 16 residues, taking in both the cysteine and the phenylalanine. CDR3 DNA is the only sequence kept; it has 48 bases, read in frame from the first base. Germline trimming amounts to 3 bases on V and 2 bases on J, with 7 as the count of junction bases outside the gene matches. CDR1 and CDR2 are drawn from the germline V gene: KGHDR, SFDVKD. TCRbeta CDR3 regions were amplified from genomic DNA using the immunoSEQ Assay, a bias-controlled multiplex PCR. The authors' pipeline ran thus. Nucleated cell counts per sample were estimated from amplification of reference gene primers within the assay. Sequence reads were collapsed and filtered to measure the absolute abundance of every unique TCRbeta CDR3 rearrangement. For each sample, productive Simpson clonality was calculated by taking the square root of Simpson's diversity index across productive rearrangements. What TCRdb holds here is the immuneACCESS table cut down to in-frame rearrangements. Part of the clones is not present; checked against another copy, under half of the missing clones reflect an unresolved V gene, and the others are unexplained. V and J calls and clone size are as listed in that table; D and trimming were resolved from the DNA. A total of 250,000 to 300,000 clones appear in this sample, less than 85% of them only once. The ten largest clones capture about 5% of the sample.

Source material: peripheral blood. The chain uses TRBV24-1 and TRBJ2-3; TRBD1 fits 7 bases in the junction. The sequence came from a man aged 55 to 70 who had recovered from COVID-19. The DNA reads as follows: TGTGCCACCAGTGATCCCGGACAGGCGCTCACAGATACGCAGTATTTT. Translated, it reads CATSDPGQALTDTQYF.